This T cell receptor (beta chain) derives from a study of Ad26.COV2.S vaccination and SARS-CoV-2 variants. This CDR3 comprises 13 residues. V dropped 6 bases and J dropped 13 bases, with 18 bases sitting between them. CDR1 and CDR2 from the germline V gene are SNHLY and FYNNEI. Method: immunoSEQ multiplex PCR; TCRdb's copy keeps in-frame clones and lacks some. The repertoire includes more than 300,000 clones, around four fifths of them detected once, and 2.1% sits in the top ten. Treatment specified: about 20 received Ad26.COV2.S at low or high dose, single or two shots; roughly 5 received placebo; per-sample allocation not given. Material that was analyzed had been drawn on day 63 after the first vaccine or placebo injection.

The rearrangement joins TRBV2 to TRBJ2-2, with D perhaps assigned TRBD1 or TRBD2 (5 bases each). The sequence was collected from a person between 18 and 65 years old who received the Ad26.COV2.S COVID-19 vaccine or a placebo. Material: peripheral blood, obtained in a trial of Ad26.COV2.S vaccine versus placebo. CDR3 sequence: CASSRDPPPVLFF. The CDR3 DNA follows: TGTGCCAGCAGCCGGGACCCACCCCCAGTGCTGTTTTTT.